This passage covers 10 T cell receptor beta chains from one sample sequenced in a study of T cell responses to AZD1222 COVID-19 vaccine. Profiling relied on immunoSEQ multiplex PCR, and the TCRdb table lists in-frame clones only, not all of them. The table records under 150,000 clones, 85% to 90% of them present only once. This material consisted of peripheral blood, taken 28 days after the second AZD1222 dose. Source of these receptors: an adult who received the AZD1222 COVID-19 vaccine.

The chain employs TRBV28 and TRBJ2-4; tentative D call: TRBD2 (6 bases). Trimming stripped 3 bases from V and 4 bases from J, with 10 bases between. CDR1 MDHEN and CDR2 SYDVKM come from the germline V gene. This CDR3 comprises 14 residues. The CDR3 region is CASSFGGRKNIQYF. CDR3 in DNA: TGTGCCAGCAGTTTCGGGGGTAGGAAAAACATTCAGTACTTC.

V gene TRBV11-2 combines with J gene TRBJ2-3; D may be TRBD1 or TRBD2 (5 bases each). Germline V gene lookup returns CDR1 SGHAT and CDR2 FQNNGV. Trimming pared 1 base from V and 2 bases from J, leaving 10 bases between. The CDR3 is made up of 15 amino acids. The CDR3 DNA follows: TGTGCCAGCAGCTTAGGGGACGGAATCACAGATACGCAGTATTTT. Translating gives CASSLGDGITDTQYF.

The CDR3 here is CASSTIQGARETQYF. CDR3 nucleotide sequence: TGTGCCAGTAGTACAATCCAGGGGGCGAGGGAGACCCAGTACTTC. The chain has TRBV19 and TRBJ2-5; 8 bases line up with TRBD1. V dropped 4 bases and J dropped 5; count of bases not matched to a gene: 9. The CDR3 runs to 15 residues. CDR1 LNHDA and CDR2 SQIVND come from the germline V gene (reference sequence).

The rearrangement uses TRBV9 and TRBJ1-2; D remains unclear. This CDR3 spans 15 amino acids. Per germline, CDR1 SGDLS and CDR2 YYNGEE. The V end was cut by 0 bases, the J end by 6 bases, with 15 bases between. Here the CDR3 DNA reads TGTGCCAGCAGCGTAGAAGGCAGGTCCAAGGATGGCTACACCTTC. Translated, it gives CASSVEGRSKDGYTF.

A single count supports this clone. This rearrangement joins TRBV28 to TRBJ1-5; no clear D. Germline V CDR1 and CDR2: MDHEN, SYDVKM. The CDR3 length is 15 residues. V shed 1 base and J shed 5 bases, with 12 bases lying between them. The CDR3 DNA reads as TGTGCCAGCAGTTTATTGCCAGACGCGCATCAGCCCCAGCATTTT. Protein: CASSLLPDAHQPQHF. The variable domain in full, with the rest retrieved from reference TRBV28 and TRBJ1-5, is DVKVTQSSRYLVKRTGEKVFLECVQDMDHENMFWYRQDPGLGLRLIYFSYDVKMKEKGDIPEGYSVSREKKERFSLILESASTNQTSMYLCASSLLPDAHQPQHFGDGTRLSIL.

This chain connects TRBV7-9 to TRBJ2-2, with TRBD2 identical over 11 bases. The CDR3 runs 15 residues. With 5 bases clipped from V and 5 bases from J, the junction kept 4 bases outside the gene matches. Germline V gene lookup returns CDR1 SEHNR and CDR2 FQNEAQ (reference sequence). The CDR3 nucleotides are TGTGCCAGCAGCGCGGGACTAGCGGTTACCGGGGAGCTGTTTTTT. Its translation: CASSAGLAVTGELFF. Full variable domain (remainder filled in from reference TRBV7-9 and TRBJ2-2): DTGVSQNPRHKITKRGQNVTFRCDPISEHNRLYWYRQTLGQGPEFLTYFQNEAQLEKSRLLSDRFSAERPKGSFSTLEIQRTEQGDSAMYLCASSAGLAVTGELFFGEGSRLTVL.

CDR3 protein: CASSPWGQATGNTIYF. For the CDR3, the DNA is TGTGCCAGCTCACCATGGGGCCAGGCCACTGGAAACACCATATATTTT. The chain uses TRBV18 and TRBJ1-3; D is possibly TRBD1 (5 bases). Germline-derived CDR1 and CDR2 are KGHSH and LQKENI. The CDR3 length is 16 residues. The ends were cut back, 2 bases at V and 2 bases at J, with 13 bases in the middle.

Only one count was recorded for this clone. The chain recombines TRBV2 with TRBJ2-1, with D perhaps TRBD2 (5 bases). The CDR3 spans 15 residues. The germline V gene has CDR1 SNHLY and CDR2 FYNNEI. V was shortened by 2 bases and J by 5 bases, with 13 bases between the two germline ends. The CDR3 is CASSETRAGDNEQFF. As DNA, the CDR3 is TGTGCCAGCAGTGAAACAAGGGCCGGGGACAATGAGCAGTTCTTC.

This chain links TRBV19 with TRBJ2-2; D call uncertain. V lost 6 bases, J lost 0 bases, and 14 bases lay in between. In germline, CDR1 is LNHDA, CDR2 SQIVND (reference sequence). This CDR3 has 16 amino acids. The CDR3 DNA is TGTGCCAGTAGACATGGGTCGGGCCCGAACACCGGGGAGCTGTTTTTT. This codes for CASRHGSGPNTGELFF.

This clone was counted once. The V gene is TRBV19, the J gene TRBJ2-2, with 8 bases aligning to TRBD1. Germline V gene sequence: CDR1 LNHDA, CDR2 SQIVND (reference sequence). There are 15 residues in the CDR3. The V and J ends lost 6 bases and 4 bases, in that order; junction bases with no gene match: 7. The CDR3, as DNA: TGTGCCAGTAGCCGACAGGGGTCCGGCACCGGGGAGCTGTTTTTT. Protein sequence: CASSRQGSGTGELFF. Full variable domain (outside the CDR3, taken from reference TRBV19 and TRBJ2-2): DGGITQSPKYLFRKEGQNVTLSCEQNLNHDAMYWYRQDPGQGLRLIYYSQIVNDFQKGDIAEGYSVSREKKESFPLTVTSAQKNPTAFYLCASSRQGSGTGELFFGEGSRLTVL.